This TCR beta chain appears in the sequencing data of a study of identifying expanded T cells in peripheral blood. Study-wide findings and caveats: Differentially abundant clones: roughly 1.2 between replicates, around 16 at approximately 14 days, over 18 at four. Clone count variance between roughly 2-week samples rose with total template count.

This CDR3 contains 18 residues. From germline, CDR1 is MGHDK and CDR2 SYGVNS. Trimming took 1 base from V and 0 from J; bases not matched to a gene: 9. No infections or other immune events were documented during collection. Details on this clone: Its antigen is not known.

Method: immunoSEQ multiplex PCR; TCRdb's copy keeps in-frame clones and lacks some. This table has roughly 100,000 clones, approximately 88% appearing once. The receptor was derived from a person aged 18 to 75 in good health. V is TRBV25-1 and J is TRBJ2-3, with 8 bases identical to TRBD2. The sample comprised blood. The CDR3 spells CASSESPPRGASTDTQYF. In nucleotides, the CDR3 is TGTGCCAGCAGTGAATCTCCCCCGCGGGGGGCCAGCACAGATACGCAGTATTTT.